This TCR beta chain comes out of a study of cytomegalovirus exposure and HLA in healthy donors. Whole-study findings and limits: In an earlier analysis, most TCR beta V segments were productive about 87% or about 30% of the time. There were some public TCRs occurring in many donors, but most TCR sequences were rare. Some V segments (TRBV6-2 and TRBV6-3 among them) were excluded as indistinguishable.

PCR involved 60 Vbeta and 13 Jbeta primers. Generated by immunoSEQ multiplex PCR, the TCRdb table keeps only in-frame clones and is missing some. This sample lists under 200,000 clones; its ten largest clones have 6.5%. As concerns this clone: What it binds is not known.

This CDR3 comprises 15 residues. Trimming removed 6 bases from V and 4 bases from J; junction bases left unmatched: 7. Per germline, CDR1 SEHNR and CDR2 FQNEAQ (reference sequence). This rearrangement joins TRBV7-9 to TRBJ1-3; 9 bases fit TRBD1. The sequence was obtained from a man aged 25 to 45 in good health and CMV-seronegative. The sample was PBMCs. The CDR3 DNA is TGTGCCAGCAGACCGGACAGGGGTGCGGGAAACACCATATATTTT. It codes for CASRPDRGAGNTIYF.